This is a list of T cell receptor beta chains from one sample in a study of graft-versus-host responses after intestinal transplantation. Profiled with immunoSEQ multiplex PCR; TCRdb holds only in-frame clones, not every one. Of tens of thousands of clones listed, roughly 90% were seen once; the top ten hold around 1.5%. The sequencing used PBMCs, collected 26 days after transplant. The source of these receptors is a human patient who received an intestinal transplant, so some T cells may come from the graft donor. The CDR3 runs from the conserved cysteine through the conserved F or W. D genes are given only for firm matches. Size is stated for part of the rows, as once, few or many counts, or as a class when the clone is expanded.

TRBJ1-1 | . | TRBV18 | . | CASFPRRGGNSEAFF | TGTGCCAGCTTTCCCCGTCGCGGGGGTAATTCTGAAGCTTTCTTT
TRBJ2-3 | . | TRBV7-6 | TRBD2 | CASSLGTSGGARTDTQYF | TGTGCCAGCAGCTTGGGGACTAGCGGGGGGGCCAGGACAGATACGCAGTATTTT
TRBJ1-5 | . | TRBV28 | TRBD1 | CASSARGYSQPQHF | TGTGCCAGCAGTGCCAGGGGGTACAGTCAGCCCCAGCATTTT
TRBJ2-5 | . | TRBV7-8 | TRBD1 | CASSLDEGAARETQYF | TGTGCCAGCAGCTTAGACGAGGGGGCAGCTCGAGAGACCCAGTACTTC
TRBJ1-5 | . | TRBV28 | TRBD1 | CASSLRDRVWQPQHF | TGTGCCAGCAGTTTGAGGGACAGGGTATGGCAGCCCCAGCATTTT
TRBJ1-1 | . | TRBV6-4 | . | CASKRQENTEAFF | TGTGCCAGCAAGAGACAGGAGAACACTGAAGCTTTCTTT
TRBJ1-5 | . | TRBV6-6 | . | CTSIPRPGDSNQPQHF | TGTACCAGCATTCCAAGGCCAGGTGATAGCAATCAGCCCCAGCATTTT
TRBJ1-2 | . | TRBV19 | . | CASRESGDYGYTF | TGTGCCAGTCGAGAGAGCGGTGACTATGGCTACACCTTC
TRBJ2-2 | . | TRBV9 | TRBD1 | CASSARTGSFANTGELFF | TGTGCCAGCAGCGCGCGGACAGGGTCGTTCGCGAACACCGGGGAGCTGTTTTTT
TRBJ1-1 | . | TRBV30 | . | CAWLPHVRRVTYKGTEAFF | TGTGCCTGGCTCCCTCATGTGAGGAGGGTGACGTATAAGGGCACTGAAGCTTTCTTT
TRBJ2-3 | once | TRBV5-6 | TRBD2 | CASSPVGLAGASDTQYF | TGTGCCAGCAGCCCTGTTGGACTAGCGGGAGCTTCAGATACGCAGTATTTT
TRBJ1-6 | once | TRBV6-1 | . | CASSSVAQGSPLHF | TGTGCCAGCTCTTCGGTAGCGCAAGGATCACCCCTCCACTTT
TRBJ1-5 | . | TRBV5-5 | TRBD1 | CASSLEDRGHQPQHF | TGTGCCAGCAGCTTAGAGGACAGGGGGCATCAGCCCCAGCATTTT
TRBJ2-1 | . | TRBV15 | . | CATSRGQEDEQFF | TGTGCCACCAGCAGAGGTCAAGAGGATGAGCAGTTCTTC
TRBJ2-4 | . | TRBV5-6 | TRBD1 | CASSLGPGGFKNIQYF | TGTGCCAGCAGCTTGGGTCCAGGGGGCTTCAAAAACATTCAGTACTTC
TRBJ2-7 | . | TRBV20-1 | . | CSASQEQYF | TGCAGTGCCAGTCAAGAGCAGTACTTC
TRBJ2-2 | . | TRBV6-1 | TRBD2 | CASSDRLAGAGELFF | TGTGCCAGCAGTGACCGACTAGCGGGGGCCGGGGAGCTGTTTTTT
TRBJ1-1 | . | TRBV25-1 | TRBD1 | CASSGWGQPNTEAFF | TGTGCCAGCAGTGGGTGGGGACAGCCGAACACTGAAGCTTTCTTT
TRBJ2-5 | once | TRBV18 | TRBD2 | CASSPPLAGAPETQYF | TGTGCCAGCTCACCACCGCTAGCGGGAGCCCCAGAGACCCAGTACTTC
TRBJ1-5 | . | TRBV6-5 | TRBD1 | CASETGDGNQPQHF | TGTGCCAGCGAAACAGGGGACGGCAATCAGCCCCAGCATTTT
TRBJ2-1 | . | TRBV19 | . | CASNKAGPAYNEQFF | TGTGCCAGTAACAAAGCGGGCCCGGCCTACAATGAGCAGTTCTTC
TRBJ2-1 | . | TRBV6-5 | TRBD2 | CASSYTGLAYEQFF | TGTGCCAGCAGTTACACGGGACTAGCCTATGAGCAGTTCTTC
TRBJ2-1 | . | TRBV18 | TRBD2 | CASSLLAGGDNEQFF | TGTGCCAGCTCACTGCTAGCGGGAGGGGACAATGAGCAGTTCTTC
TRBJ1-1 | . | TRBV28 | . | CASSGWARGNTEAFF | TGTGCCAGCAGTGGATGGGCTCGGGGGAACACTGAAGCTTTCTTT
TRBJ2-1 | . | TRBV18 | TRBD1 | CASSPEDRVTNEQFF | TGTGCCAGCTCACCGGAGGACAGGGTTACGAATGAGCAGTTCTTC
TRBJ2-7 | once | TRBV9 | TRBD2 | CASSVGGGDEQYF | TGTGCCAGCAGCGTAGGCGGGGGGGACGAGCAGTACTTC
TRBJ1-4 | few | TRBV4-1 | . | CASSQERRTAEKLFF | TGCGCCAGCAGCCAAGAAAGAAGGACAGCCGAAAAACTGTTTTTT
TRBJ1-1 | . | TRBV4-1 | . | CASRFKIGDNTEAFF | TGCGCCAGCAGGTTCAAGATAGGGGATAACACTGAAGCTTTCTTT
TRBJ2-7 | . | TRBV9 | TRBD2 | CASSLRTSGRNEQYF | TGTGCCAGCAGCTTAAGGACTAGCGGGAGGAACGAGCAGTACTTC
TRBJ1-5 | . | TRBV5-6 | . | CASSLKSDQPQHF | TGTGCCAGCAGCTTAAAATCGGATCAGCCCCAGCATTTT
TRBJ1-1 | . | TRBV7-3 | . | CASSPGQNEAFF | TGTGCCAGCAGCCCCGGACAGAATGAAGCTTTCTTT
TRBJ1-2 | . | TRBV2 | . | CASSDAGNNYGYTF | TGTGCCAGCAGTGATGCGGGCAACAACTATGGCTACACCTTC
TRBJ1-4 | . | TRBV19 | . | CASNEGVINEKLFF | TGTGCCAGTAATGAGGGAGTTATTAATGAAAAACTGTTTTTT
TRBJ2-7 | . | TRBV5-5 | TRBD1 | CASSFGQGSSYEQYF | TGTGCCAGCAGCTTTGGACAGGGGTCATCCTACGAGCAGTACTTC
TRBJ1-5 | once | TRBV19 | . | CASSIAGSSNQPQHF | TGTGCCAGTAGTATAGCAGGTTCTAGCAATCAGCCCCAGCATTTT
TRBJ1-5 | . | TRBV6-1 | TRBD1 | CASGQRDRADQPQHF | TGTGCAAGCGGTCAGAGGGACAGGGCCGACCAGCCCCAGCATTTT
TRBJ1-5 | . | TRBV5-1 | . | CASSLEGGGNQPQHF | TGCGCCAGCAGCTTGGAAGGGGGAGGCAATCAGCCCCAGCATTTT
TRBJ2-1 | . | TRBV4-2 | TRBD2 | CASSLPGEASGGADLYNEQFF | TGTGCCAGCAGCCTCCCAGGGGAGGCTAGCGGGGGGGCGGACCTCTACAATGAGCAGTTCTTC
TRBJ2-7 | . | TRBV15 | . | CATSRDSGRSYEQYF | TGTGCCACCAGCAGAGATTCAGGCAGATCTTACGAGCAGTACTTC
TRBJ1-3 | . | TRBV5-3 | TRBD1 | CARSSWTGTRSGNTIYF | TGTGCCAGAAGCTCTTGGACAGGGACCCGCTCGGGAAACACCATATATTTT
TRBJ1-1 | few | TRBV10-1 | . | CASSDPPVPEAFF | TGCGCCAGCAGTGATCCCCCGGTCCCTGAAGCTTTCTTT
TRBJ2-7 | once | TRBV29-1 | TRBD1 | CSALMGDSSYEQYF | TGCAGCGCCCTCATGGGGGACAGCTCCTACGAGCAGTACTTC
TRBJ2-2 | . | TRBV4-2 | . | CASSQDRAGTGELFF | TGTGCCAGCAGCCAAGATCGAGCAGGCACCGGGGAGCTGTTTTTT
TRBJ2-1 | . | TRBV9 | TRBD2 | CASSDRGWTSDYNEQFF | TGTGCCAGCAGCGACAGAGGTTGGACTAGCGACTACAATGAGCAGTTCTTC
TRBJ1-1 | . | TRBV19 | TRBD1 | CASSYTGEAEAFF | TGTGCCAGTAGTTACACAGGGGAGGCTGAAGCTTTCTTT
TRBJ2-7 | . | TRBV5-1 | . | CASSFSAGLSYEQYF | TGCGCCAGCAGCTTTTCGGCGGGGCTCTCCTACGAGCAGTACTTC
TRBJ2-3 | . | TRBV2 | . | CASSELETQYF | TGTGCCAGCAGTGAGCTAGAGACGCAGTATTTT
TRBJ1-5 | once | TRBV15 | TRBD1 | CATSRDGRGQGAGQPQHF | TGTGCCACCAGCAGAGATGGAAGAGGGCAGGGGGCAGGTCAGCCCCAGCATTTT